This paragraph covers one TCR beta chain sequence. This sample is drawn from a study of T cell changes during pregnancy in multiple sclerosis. Generated by immunoSEQ multiplex PCR, the TCRdb table keeps only in-frame clones and is missing some. Here the sample spans 40,000 to 45,000 clones, 75% to 95% being singletons. The J segment lost 5 bases and the V segment lost 0 bases, leaving 6 bases of the junction unmatched. This CDR3 comprises 15 residues. In germline, CDR1 is SGHTA, CDR2 FQGNSA. This clonotype was sampled from a female donor with multiple sclerosis, enrolled in a pregnancy study. V gene TRBV7-2 combines with J gene TRBJ2-5, with TRBD2 matching over 7 bases. The sequences come from CD4+ T cells from peripheral blood mononuclear cells, collected before pregnancy. In DNA, the CDR3 is TGTGCCAGCAGCTTAGCGAGGCTAGCGGCGGAGACCCAGTACTTC. It specifies CASSLARLAAETQYF.